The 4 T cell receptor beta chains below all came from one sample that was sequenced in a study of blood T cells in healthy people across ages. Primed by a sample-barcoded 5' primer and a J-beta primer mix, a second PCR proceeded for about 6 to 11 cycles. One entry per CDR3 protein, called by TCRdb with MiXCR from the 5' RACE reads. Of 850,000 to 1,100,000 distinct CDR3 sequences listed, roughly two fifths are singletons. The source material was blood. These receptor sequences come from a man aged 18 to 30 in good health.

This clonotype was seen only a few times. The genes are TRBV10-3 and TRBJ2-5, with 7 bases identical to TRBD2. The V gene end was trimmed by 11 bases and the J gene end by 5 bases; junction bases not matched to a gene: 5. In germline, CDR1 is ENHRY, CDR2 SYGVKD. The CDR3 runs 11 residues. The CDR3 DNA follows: TGTGCCGTAGGACTAGTGGAGACCCAGTACTTC. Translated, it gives CAVGLVETQYF.

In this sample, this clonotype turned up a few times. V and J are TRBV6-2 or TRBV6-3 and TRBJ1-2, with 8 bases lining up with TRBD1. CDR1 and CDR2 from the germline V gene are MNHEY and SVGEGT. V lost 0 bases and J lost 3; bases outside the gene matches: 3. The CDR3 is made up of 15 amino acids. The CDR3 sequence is CASSYSGQGYYGYTF. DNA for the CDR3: TGTGCCAGCAGTTACTCTGGACAGGGATACTATGGCTACACCTTC.

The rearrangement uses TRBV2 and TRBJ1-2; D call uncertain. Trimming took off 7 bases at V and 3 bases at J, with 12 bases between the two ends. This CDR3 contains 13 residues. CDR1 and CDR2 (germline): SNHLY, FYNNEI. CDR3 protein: CASTLDTDYGYTF. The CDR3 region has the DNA TGTGCCAGCACCCTTGACACCGACTATGGCTACACCTTC.

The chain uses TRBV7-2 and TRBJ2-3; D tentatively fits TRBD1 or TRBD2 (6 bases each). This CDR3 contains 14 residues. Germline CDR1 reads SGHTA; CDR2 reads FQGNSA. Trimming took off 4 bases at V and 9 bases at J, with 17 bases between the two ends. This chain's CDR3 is CASSSQRGQGTQYF. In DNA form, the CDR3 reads TGTGCCAGCAGCTCCCAACGGGGGCAGGGGACGCAGTATTTT. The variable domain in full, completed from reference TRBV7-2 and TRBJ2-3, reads GAGVSQSPSNKVTEKGKDVELRCDPISGHTALYWYRQSLGQGLEFLIYFQGNSAPDKSGLPSDRFSAERTGGSVSTLTIQRTQQEDSAVYLCASSSQRGQGTQYFGPGTRLTVL.